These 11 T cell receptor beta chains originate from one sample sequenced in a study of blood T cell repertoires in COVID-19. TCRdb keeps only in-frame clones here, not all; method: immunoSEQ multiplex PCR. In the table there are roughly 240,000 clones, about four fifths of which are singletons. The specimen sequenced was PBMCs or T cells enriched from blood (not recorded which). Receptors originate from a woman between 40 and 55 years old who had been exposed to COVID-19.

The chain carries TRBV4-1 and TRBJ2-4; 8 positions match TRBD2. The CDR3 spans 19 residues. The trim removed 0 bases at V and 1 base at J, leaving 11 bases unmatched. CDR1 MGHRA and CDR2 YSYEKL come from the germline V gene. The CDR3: CASSQDPPGGLWAKNIQYF. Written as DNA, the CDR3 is TGCGCCAGCAGCCAAGATCCCCCGGGGGGGCTGTGGGCCAAAAACATTCAGTACTTC.

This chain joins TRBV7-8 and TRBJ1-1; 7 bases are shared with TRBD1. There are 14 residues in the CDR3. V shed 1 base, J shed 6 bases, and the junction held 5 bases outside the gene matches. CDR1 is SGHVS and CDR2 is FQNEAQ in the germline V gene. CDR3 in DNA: TGTGCCAGCAGCTTAGTAGACAGGGTCGCTGAAGCTTTCTTT. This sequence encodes CASSLVDRVAEAFF. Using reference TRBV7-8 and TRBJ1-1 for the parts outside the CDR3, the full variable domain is GAGVSQSPRYKVAKRGQDVALRCDPISGHVSLFWYQQALGQGPEFLTYFQNEAQLDKSGLPSDRFFAERPEGSVSTLKIQRTQQEDSAVYLCASSLVDRVAEAFFGQGTRLTVV.

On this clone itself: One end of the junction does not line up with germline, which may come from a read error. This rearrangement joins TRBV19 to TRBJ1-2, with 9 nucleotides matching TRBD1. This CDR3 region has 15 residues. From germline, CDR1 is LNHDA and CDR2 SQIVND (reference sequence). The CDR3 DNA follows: TGTGCCACTAGTATGGTTCGGACAGGGGTGAATGGCTACACCTTC. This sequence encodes CATSMVRTGVNGYTF.

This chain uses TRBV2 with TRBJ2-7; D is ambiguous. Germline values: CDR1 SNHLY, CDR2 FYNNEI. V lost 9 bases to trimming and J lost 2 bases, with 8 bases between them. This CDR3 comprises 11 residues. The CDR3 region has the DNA TGTGCCAGTAGAATGGCCTACGAGCAGTACTTC. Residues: CASRMAYEQYF. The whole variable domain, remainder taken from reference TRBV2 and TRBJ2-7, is EPEVTQTPSHQVTQMGQEVILRCVPISNHLYFYWYRQILGQKVEFLVSFYNNEISEKSEIFDDQFSVERPDGSNFTLKIRSTKLEDSAMYFCASRMAYEQYFGPGTRLTVT.

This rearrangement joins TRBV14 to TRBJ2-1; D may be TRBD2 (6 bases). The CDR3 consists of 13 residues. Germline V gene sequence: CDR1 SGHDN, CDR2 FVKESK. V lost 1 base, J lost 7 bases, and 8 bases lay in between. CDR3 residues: CASSQVAGNEQFF. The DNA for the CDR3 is TGTGCCAGCAGCCAAGTGGCGGGGAATGAGCAGTTCTTC.

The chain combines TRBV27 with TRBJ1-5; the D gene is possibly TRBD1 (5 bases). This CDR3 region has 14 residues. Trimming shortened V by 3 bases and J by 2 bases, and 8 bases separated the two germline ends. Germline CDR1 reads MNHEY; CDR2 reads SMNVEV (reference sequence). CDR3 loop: CASSLQTGNQPQHF. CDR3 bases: TGTGCCAGCAGTTTGCAGACAGGCAATCAGCCCCAGCATTTT.

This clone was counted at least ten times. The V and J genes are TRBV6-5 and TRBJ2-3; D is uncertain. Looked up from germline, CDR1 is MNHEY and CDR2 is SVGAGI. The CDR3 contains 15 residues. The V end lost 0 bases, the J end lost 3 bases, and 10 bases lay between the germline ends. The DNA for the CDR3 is TGTGCCAGCAGTTACTCTCGTCACGGGACAGATACGCAGTATTTT. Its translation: CASSYSRHGTDTQYF.

CDR3 region: CASSPQGQNEQYF. Written as DNA, the CDR3 is TGTGCCAGCAGTCCCCAGGGACAGAACGAGCAGTACTTC. V gene TRBV2 combines with J gene TRBJ2-7; 7 nucleotides line up with TRBD1. CDR3 size: 13 residues. From germline, CDR1 is SNHLY and CDR2 FYNNEI. J gave up 5 bases and V 5 bases, and 6 bases lay outside the gene matches.

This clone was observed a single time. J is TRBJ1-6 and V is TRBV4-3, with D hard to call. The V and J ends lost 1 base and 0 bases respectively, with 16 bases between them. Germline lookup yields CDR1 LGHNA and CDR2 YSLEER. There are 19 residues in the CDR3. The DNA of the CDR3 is TGCGCCAGCAGCCAAGTGTCTGGCAGGTCGAGCTCCTATAATTCACCCCTCCACTTT. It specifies CASSQVSGRSSSYNSPLHF.

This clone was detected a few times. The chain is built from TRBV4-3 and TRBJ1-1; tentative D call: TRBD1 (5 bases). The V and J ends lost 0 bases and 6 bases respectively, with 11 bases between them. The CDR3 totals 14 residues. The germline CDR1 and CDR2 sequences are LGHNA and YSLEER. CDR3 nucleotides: TGCGCCAGCAGCCAAGATCGTAAGGGGCCTGAAGCTTTCTTT. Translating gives CASSQDRKGPEAFF.

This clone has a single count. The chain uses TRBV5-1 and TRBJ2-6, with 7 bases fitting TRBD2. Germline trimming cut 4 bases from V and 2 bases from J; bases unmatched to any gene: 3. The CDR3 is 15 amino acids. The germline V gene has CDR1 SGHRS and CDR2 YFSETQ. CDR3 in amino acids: CASSPRGAGANVLTF. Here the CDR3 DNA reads TGCGCCAGCAGCCCCCGGGGGGCTGGGGCCAACGTCCTGACTTTC.